The 20 T cell receptor beta chains in this list originate from one sample, sequenced in a study of cytomegalovirus exposure and HLA in healthy donors. The PCR employed 60 Vbeta primers together with 13 Jbeta primers. The assay was immunoSEQ multiplex PCR, and TCRdb's table has in-frame clones only and misses some. The data contain around 180,000 clones, approximately 80% of them singletons. Sequencing was performed on PBMCs. These TCRs come from a man between 18 and 35 years old in good health and CMV-seronegative.

This clone was counted a few times. For the CDR3, the DNA is TGTGCCAGCCGTCGTGGGGGGGACACTGAAGCTTTCTTT. Translation: CASRRGGDTEAFF. The chain links TRBV5-4 to TRBJ1-1; possible D gene TRBD1, 5 bases. The CDR3 length is 13 residues. CDR1 SGHNT and CDR2 YYREEE come from the germline V gene (reference sequence). Trimming took off 7 bases at V and 3 bases at J, with 13 bases between the two ends.

V gene TRBV7-3 combines with J gene TRBJ2-5; 7 bases are shared with TRBD1. Per germline, CDR1 SGHTA and CDR2 FQGTGA. The CDR3 loop spans 13 amino acids. V shed 5 bases and J 4 bases; nucleotides not matched to a gene: 4. CDR3 sequence (DNA): TGTGCCAGCAGCCCAAGACAGGGAGAGACCCAGTACTTC. Protein: CASSPRQGETQYF.

This clone was seen a handful of times. The chain joins TRBV6-6 to TRBJ1-3; D gene ambiguous. V lost 8 bases and J 0 bases, leaving 11 bases between the germline ends. The CDR3 runs to 14 residues. CDR1 is MNHNY and CDR2 is SVGAGI in the germline V gene (reference sequence). The CDR3 loop reads CASSLGDSGNTIYF. The CDR3 DNA reads TGTGCCAGCTCTCTGGGAGACTCTGGAAACACCATATATTTT.

This clone was found a few times. This chain links TRBV2 with TRBJ2-7; D perhaps matches TRBD1 (5 bases). CDR1 is SNHLY, CDR2 FYNNEI, per germline. This CDR3 contains 14 residues. With 0 bases removed from V and 6 bases from J, the gap between germline ends came to 12 bases. The CDR3 region has the DNA TGTGCCAGCAGTGAAGCCAACAGGATACCCGAGCAGTACTTC. It is translated as CASSEANRIPEQYF.

The genes are TRBV10-3 and TRBJ2-7; 7 nucleotides align to TRBD2. Germline trimming cut 7 bases from V and 2 bases from J; bases unmatched to any gene: 5. Germline CDR1 is ENHRY and CDR2 is SYGVKD. The CDR3 runs 13 residues. The DNA for the CDR3 is TGTGCCATCACTCCGGGACTAACCTACGAGCAGTACTTC. Protein: CAITPGLTYEQYF.

The CDR3 DNA follows: TGTGCCAGCAGCCCCCGACAGGGGGCGTACGAGCAGTACTTC. It is translated as CASSPRQGAYEQYF. The chain uses TRBV7-2 and TRBJ2-7; the match to TRBD1 covers 10 bases. The CDR3 sequence is 14 residues long. The V segment lost 5 bases and the J segment 4 bases; nucleotides outside the gene matches: 5. CDR1 is SGHTA, CDR2 FQGNSA, per germline.

This chain links TRBV5-1 with TRBJ1-3; no firm D call. The length of the CDR3 is 17 residues. Trimming left V 0 bases short and J 0 bases short, with 13 bases between. Germline CDR1 is SGHRS and CDR2 is YFSETQ. The CDR3 is CASSLEPSAGSGNTIYF. The CDR3 coding sequence is TGCGCCAGCAGCTTGGAACCATCGGCAGGCTCTGGAAACACCATATATTTT.

This clone is a singleton in its sample. The chain has TRBV7-2 and TRBJ1-5, with D tentatively TRBD1 (6 bases). The CDR3 has 12 residues. CDR1 SGHTA and CDR2 FQGNSA come from the germline V gene. V was pared by 4 bases and J by 6 bases, with 7 bases between. The CDR3 spells CASSSGVQPQHF. The CDR3 nucleotides are TGTGCCAGCAGCTCAGGGGTTCAGCCCCAGCATTTT.

The rearrangement uses TRBV11-1 and TRBJ1-1, with D unresolved. Per the germline V gene, CDR1 is SGHAT and CDR2 is FQDESV (reference sequence). V gave up 4 bases and J gave up 5 bases, with 8 bases separating them. The CDR3 has 12 residues. As DNA, the CDR3 is TGTGCCAGCAGCTCGACGGGAACTGAAGCTTTCTTT. Translation: CASSSTGTEAFF.

V is TRBV6-5 and J is TRBJ1-2; TRBD1 matches 9 bases. The CDR3 sequence is 15 residues long. CDR1 is MNHEY and CDR2 is SVGAGI in the germline V gene. V shed 2 bases and J 7 bases; nucleotides not matched to a gene: 8. This CDR3 reads CASSYRQGGPSGYTF. The CDR3 bases are TGTGCCAGCAGTTACAGACAGGGGGGTCCTAGTGGCTACACCTTC.

The chain carries TRBV5-1 and TRBJ1-6; D is ambiguous. The CDR3 is 15 amino acids. Trimming took 3 bases from V and 6 from J, leaving 13 bases between them. Germline V gives CDR1 SGHRS, CDR2 YFSETQ. CDR3 amino acids: CASSWALASNSPLHF. The DNA for the CDR3 is TGCGCCAGCAGCTGGGCCCTGGCGAGTAATTCACCCCTCCACTTT.

A note on this clone: One junction end disagrees with the germline gene, perhaps due to a read error. The gene calls are TRBV4-2 and TRBJ1-1; 7 bases are shared with TRBD1. CDR3 length: 15 amino acids. Germline V gives CDR1 LGHNA, CDR2 YNFKEQ. The CDR3 DNA reads as TGTGCCAGCAGCCAAGTGGTTCCGGTCACAGGGGTTACGGCCTTT. Amino acids: CASSQVVPVTGVTAF.

This rearrangement joins TRBV6-1 to TRBJ2-1; D is possibly TRBD1 (6 bases). V was trimmed by 1 base and J by 7 bases, leaving 11 bases between them. The CDR3 spans 14 residues. CDR1 MNHNS and CDR2 SASEGT come from the germline V gene. CDR3 amino acids: CASSEDRAGNEQFF. As DNA, the CDR3 is TGTGCCAGCAGTGAAGACAGGGCCGGGAATGAGCAGTTCTTC.

This clone is a singleton in its sample. The chain combines TRBV9 with TRBJ1-1; 11 nucleotides match TRBD1. Germline CDR1 is SGDLS and CDR2 is YYNGEE. With V trimmed by 0 bases and J by 5 bases, 0 bases remained unmatched. There are 14 residues in the CDR3. The CDR3 DNA is TGTGCCAGCAGCGTAGGGGACAGGGGGACTGAAGCTTTCTTT. It translates to CASSVGDRGTEAFF. The full variable domain, completed using reference TRBV9 and TRBJ1-1, is DSGVTQTPKHLITATGQRVTLRCSPRSGDLSVYWYQQSLDQGLQFLIQYYNGEERAKGNILERFSAQQFPDLHSELNLSSLELGDSALYFCASSVGDRGTEAFFGQGTRLTVV.

A word on this clone: Mismatch with germline at one junction end may stem from a read error. The chain recombines TRBV28 with TRBJ1-1, with D possibly TRBD1 on 5 matching bases. The CDR3 contains 14 residues. The germline gives CDR1 MDHEN, CDR2 SYDVKM. In DNA, the CDR3 is TGTGCCAGCGGGGTGGGCAGGGCGAACGCTGAAGCTTTCTTT. Translating gives CASGVGRANAEAFF.

V is TRBV27 and J is TRBJ1-1, with TRBD1 matching 10 bases. The CDR3 has 15 amino acids. The V segment lost 4 bases and the J segment 8 bases; nucleotides outside the gene matches: 10. CDR1 MNHEY and CDR2 SMNVEV come from the germline V gene (reference sequence). CDR3 region: CASSSSRDRGREAFF. CDR3 in DNA: TGTGCCAGCAGTTCTTCACGGGACAGGGGAAGGGAAGCTTTCTTT.

This chain connects TRBV18 to TRBJ2-7; D possibly corresponds to TRBD2 (7 bases). CDR1 and CDR2 from the germline V gene are KGHSH and LQKENI. Trimming took 7 bases from V and 0 from J, leaving 13 bases between them. This CDR3 region has 14 residues. The CDR3 bases are TGTGCCAGCTGGGGAGGGGGAGCCTCCTACGAGCAGTACTTC. Translated: CASWGGGASYEQYF.

As to this clone: The sample contains more than one DNA sequence encoding this CDR3. CDR3 residues: CASSQGWRNSYEQYF. The CDR3, as DNA: TGCGCCAGCAGCCAAGGTTGGCGGAACTCCTACGAGCAGTACTTC. This chain joins TRBV4-3 and TRBJ2-7; D is uncertain. The CDR3 contains 15 residues. CDR1 and CDR2 from the germline V gene are LGHNA and YSLEER. V lost 1 base, J lost 0 bases, and 10 bases lay in between.

The chain has TRBV7-8 and TRBJ2-6; D is unresolved. V lost 2 bases and J lost 0, with 11 bases in between. CDR3 size: 17 residues. The germline gives CDR1 SGHVS, CDR2 FQNEAQ. Here the CDR3 reads CASSLNTGSSGANVLTF. Written as DNA, the CDR3 is TGTGCCAGCAGCTTAAACACGGGTAGCTCTGGGGCCAACGTCCTGACTTTC.

CDR3 residues: CASSNGPMGPQPQHF. The DNA of the CDR3 is TGTGCCAGCAGCAACGGGCCGATGGGGCCCCAGCCCCAGCATTTT. V gene TRBV7-9 combines with J gene TRBJ1-5; D might be TRBD1 (5 bases). The CDR3 length is 15 residues. V lost 5 bases and J 7 bases, leaving 18 bases between the germline ends. Germline CDR1 and CDR2: SEHNR and FQNEAQ (reference sequence). Full variable domain (missing parts from reference TRBV7-9 and TRBJ1-5): DTGVSQNPRHKITKRGQNVTFRCDPISEHNRLYWYRQTLGQGPEFLTYFQNEAQLEKSRLLSDRFSAERPKGSFSTLEIQRTEQGDSAMYLCASSNGPMGPQPQHFGDGTRLSIL.